This section outlines one T cell receptor (beta chain) sequence together with its context. The antigen is not known. Autoimmune disease history or systemic immunosuppression led to patient exclusion. Using immunoSEQ multiplex PCR, the repertoire was profiled, and TCRdb retains in-frame clones only, with some absent. This table holds 78,000 or so clones, about nine tenths found once. The germline V and J ends were trimmed by 0 bases and 8 bases, with 13 bases remaining between them. Germline V gene sequence: CDR1 MNHEY, CDR2 SVGAGI. The CDR3 is 15 residues long. The data were taken from a study of OX40 agonist ivuxolimab in advanced cancers. As for the study in general: Cohort: approximately 79% men, mean age around 61, aged about 20 to 85. Study outcomes and limitations: There was clonal expansion of CD4+ and CD8+ blood T cells by week 6 at 0.1 to 3.0 mg/kg. CD4+ T cells averaged fewer expanded clones than CD8+ T cells.

The sequencing here drew on CD4+ or CD8+ T cells sorted from blood, taken in a trial of the OX40 agonist ivuxolimab. The receptor's source is an adult with an advanced solid tumor such as melanoma, head and neck, liver or kidney cancer. The chain links TRBV6-5 to TRBJ1-4, with TRBD1 as a possible D gene (5 bases). CDR3 nucleotide sequence: TGTGCCAGCAGTTACTCGGGGGGAAAGGGGGAAAAACTGTTTTTT. Protein: CASSYSGGKGEKLFF.